Given below is one TCR beta chain in context. Its recognized antigen is unknown. One base away there is no much larger clone; base qualities are not given. This entry is derived from a study of blood T cell repertoires in COVID-19 (dated by TCRdb to the early 2020s). The study in broad terms: Samples from collaborators originated in the United States, Italy and Spain and spanned both the acute and convalescent phases of COVID-19. The dataset comprised deeply sampled blood TCRbeta repertoires from subjects exposed to, actively infected with, or recovered from COVID-19. Nearly every sample came with metadata listing a de-identified subject ID, COVID-19 status, age in years and sex. The repertoires were released in a freely available public database intended as a resource for research on the immune response to SARS-CoV-2. HLA class I and class II types, where available, came from metadata supplied by the sample provider rather than from assay-based typing. The material from the prospective study consisted of cDNA or gDNA derived from T cells, B-cell-depleted T cells, or PBMCs. Samples came from the ongoing ImmuneRACE study (first 160 participants) plus 1,254 subjects from 6 global collaborators. Overall study outcomes, separate from this receptor: The quantity of clinical and demographic metadata differed by source and by participant and was supplied without curation.

The immunoSEQ Assay, a bias-controlled multiplex PCR, was used to amplify TCRbeta CDR3 regions from genomic DNA. The authors processed their data as follows. The number of nucleated cells in each sample was estimated from the amplification of reference gene primers within the assay. To quantify the absolute abundance of each unique TCRbeta CDR3 rearrangement, sequence reads were collapsed and filtered. Productive Simpson clonality was computed per sample as the square root of Simpson's diversity index over productive rearrangements. TCRdb retrieved this table from immuneACCESS and kept in-frame rearrangements only. Not all clones are present; in checked studies, unresolved V genes account for under half, and no reason is known for the remainder. The V and J calls and clone size are taken from that table; D and trimming were inferred from the DNA. The sample yields fewer than 130,000 clones; 76% were counted once. The ten largest make up less than 4% of the sample.

Collaborating institutions collected whole blood in K2EDTA tubes following their own protocols. For TCRbeta analysis, collaborator samples were shipped as frozen whole blood, as isolated PBMCs, or as DNA extracted from either sample type. CDR1 MNHEY and CDR2 SVGAGI are derived from the germline V gene. The CDR3 measures 15 amino acids from cysteine to phenylalanine. CDR3 DNA is the only sequence kept; it has 45 bases, read in frame from the first base. Compared with germline, V lacks 2 bases and J lacks 0 bases; bases without a gene match: 2. The receptor was isolated from a woman of 80 years or more with acute or convalescent COVID-19. Input material: peripheral blood. The chain couples TRBV6-5 to TRBJ2-7; 9 of the junction bases match TRBD2. The CDR3 corresponds to CASSYEAGGSYEQYF. The DNA sequence reads TGTGCCAGCAGTTACGAAGCGGGGGGCTCCTACGAGCAGTACTTC.